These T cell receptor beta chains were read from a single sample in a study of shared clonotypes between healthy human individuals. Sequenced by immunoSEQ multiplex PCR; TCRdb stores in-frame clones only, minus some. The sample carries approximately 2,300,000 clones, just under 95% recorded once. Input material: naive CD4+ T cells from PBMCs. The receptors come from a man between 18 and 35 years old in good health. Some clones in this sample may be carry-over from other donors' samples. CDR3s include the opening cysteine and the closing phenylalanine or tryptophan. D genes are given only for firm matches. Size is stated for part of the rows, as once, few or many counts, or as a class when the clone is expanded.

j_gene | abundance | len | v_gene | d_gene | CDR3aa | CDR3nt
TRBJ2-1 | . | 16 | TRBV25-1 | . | CASSARLSSPYNEQFF | TGTGCCAGCAGTGCCCGGCTGAGCTCCCCCTACAATGAGCAGTTCTTC
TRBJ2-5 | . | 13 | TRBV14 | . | CASSQGQLETQYF | TGTGCCAGCAGCCAGGGACAACTAGAGACCCAGTACTTC
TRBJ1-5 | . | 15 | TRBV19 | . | CASRHRVGSNQPQHF | TGTGCCAGTAGGCACCGGGTTGGTAGCAATCAGCCCCAGCATTTT
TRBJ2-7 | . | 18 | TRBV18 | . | CASSPWAGELADSYEQYF | TGTGCCAGCTCACCGTGGGCAGGGGAGCTAGCAGATTCCTACGAGCAGTACTTC
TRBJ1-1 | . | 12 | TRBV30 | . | CAWRDEGPEAFF | TGTGCCTGGAGGGATGAGGGTCCTGAAGCTTTCTTT
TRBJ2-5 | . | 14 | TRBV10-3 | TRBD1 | CAISGGQGGETQYF | TGTGCCATCAGCGGAGGACAGGGGGGGGAGACCCAGTACTTC
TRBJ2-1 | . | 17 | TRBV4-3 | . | CASSQGVGATLYNEQFF | TGCGCCAGCAGCCAAGGGGTGGGGGCGACTCTCTACAATGAGCAGTTCTTC
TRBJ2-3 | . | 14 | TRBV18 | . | CASSQATSTDTQYF | TGTGCCAGCTCACAGGCGACTTCCACAGATACGCAGTATTTT
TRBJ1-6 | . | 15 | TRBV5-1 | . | CASSLGGAGRSPLHF | TGCGCCAGCAGCTTGGGTGGGGCCGGACGTTCACCCCTCCACTTT
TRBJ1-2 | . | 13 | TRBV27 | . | CASSFQGTYGYTF | TGTGCCAGCAGTTTCCAGGGGACCTATGGCTACACCTTC
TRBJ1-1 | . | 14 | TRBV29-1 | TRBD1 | CSVAGQGRAAEAFF | TGCAGCGTAGCCGGACAGGGAAGGGCGGCTGAAGCTTTCTTT
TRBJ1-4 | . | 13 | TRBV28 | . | CAIRGPPNEKLFF | TGTGCCATCCGGGGCCCACCCAATGAAAAACTGTTTTTT
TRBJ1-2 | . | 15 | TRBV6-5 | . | CASSPNRFANYGYTF | TGTGCCAGCAGCCCAAACAGATTCGCTAACTATGGCTACACCTTC
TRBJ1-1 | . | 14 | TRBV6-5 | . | CASTQAPGYTEAFF | TGTGCCAGCACCCAGGCCCCAGGGTACACTGAAGCTTTCTTT
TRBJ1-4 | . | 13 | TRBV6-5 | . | CASRTGTDEKLFF | TGTGCCAGCAGAACCGGGACGGATGAAAAACTGTTTTTT
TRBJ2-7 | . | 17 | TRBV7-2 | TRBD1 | CASSFGQGAISGYEQYF | TGTGCCAGCAGCTTCGGGCAGGGGGCAATCTCGGGATACGAGCAGTACTTC
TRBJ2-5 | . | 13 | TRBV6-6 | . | CASISGSEETQYF | TGTGCCAGCATCTCGGGGTCGGAAGAGACCCAGTACTTC
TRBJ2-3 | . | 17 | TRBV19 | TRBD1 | CASTPTGTGSLWGTQYF | TGTGCCAGTACCCCAACCGGGACAGGGTCACTATGGGGTACGCAGTATTTT
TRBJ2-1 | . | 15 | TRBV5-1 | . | CASSLEASSYNEQFF | TGCGCCAGCAGCTTGGAGGCGAGCTCCTACAATGAGCAGTTCTTC
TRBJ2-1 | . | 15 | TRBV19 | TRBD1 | CASSSGQGVVDEQFF | TGTGCCAGTAGTTCGGGACAGGGGGTTGTCGATGAGCAGTTCTTC
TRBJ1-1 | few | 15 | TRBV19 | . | CASSISGTRNTEAFF | TGTGCCAGTAGTATCTCTGGGACCAGGAACACTGAAGCTTTCTTT
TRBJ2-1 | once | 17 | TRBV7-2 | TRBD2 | CASSLAPSGLAGNEQFF | TGTGCCAGCAGCTTAGCCCCATCGGGACTAGCGGGAAATGAGCAGTTCTTC
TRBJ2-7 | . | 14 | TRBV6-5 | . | CATRLTSGSYEQYF | TGTGCCACCCGCCTTACGAGCGGCTCCTACGAGCAGTACTTC
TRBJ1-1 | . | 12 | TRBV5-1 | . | CASSRGRTEAFF | TGCGCCAGCAGCCGGGGGAGGACTGAAGCTTTCTTT
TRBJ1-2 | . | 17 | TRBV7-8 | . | CASSLVSGSQANYGYTF | TGTGCCAGCAGCTTAGTTTCCGGGTCTCAGGCTAACTATGGCTACACCTTC
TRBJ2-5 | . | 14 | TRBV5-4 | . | CASSLGTNQETQYF | TGTGCCAGCAGCTTGGGGACTAATCAAGAGACCCAGTACTTC
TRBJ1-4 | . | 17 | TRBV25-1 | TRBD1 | CAGRQGQSVPQNEKLFF | TGTGCCGGAAGACAGGGCCAGTCGGTCCCCCAGAATGAAAAACTGTTTTTT
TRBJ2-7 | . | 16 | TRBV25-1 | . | CASSPHRADSSYEQYF | TGTGCCAGCAGTCCCCACAGGGCCGACAGCTCCTACGAGCAGTACTTC
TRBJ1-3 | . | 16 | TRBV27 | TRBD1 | CASSSSLTGRGNTIYF | TGTGCCAGCAGTTCCTCATTGACAGGGAGGGGAAACACCATATATTTT
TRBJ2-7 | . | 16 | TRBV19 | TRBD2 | CASSRTGGGAGYEQYF | TGTGCCAGTAGCCGCACCGGGGGGGGCGCAGGCTACGAGCAGTACTTC
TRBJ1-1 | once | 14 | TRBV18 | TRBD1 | CASSPISTGGWAFF | TGTGCCAGCTCACCCATCTCGACAGGGGGTTGGGCTTTCTTT
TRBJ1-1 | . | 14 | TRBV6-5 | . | CASKKGAVNTEAFF | TGTGCCAGCAAGAAAGGGGCGGTGAACACTGAAGCTTTCTTT
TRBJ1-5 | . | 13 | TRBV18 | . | CASSPPQGQPQHF | TGTGCCAGCTCACCACCCCAGGGGCAGCCCCAGCATTTT
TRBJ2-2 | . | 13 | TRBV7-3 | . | CASSLTSGRELFF | TGTGCCAGCAGTCTTACCTCAGGGAGGGAGCTGTTTTTT
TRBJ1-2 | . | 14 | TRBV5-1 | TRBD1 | CASSPADRRYGYTF | TGCGCCAGCAGCCCAGCGGACAGGAGGTATGGCTACACCTTC
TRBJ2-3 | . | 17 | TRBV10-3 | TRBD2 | CAIRTTSGRAGTDTQYF | TGTGCCATCAGGACCACTAGCGGGAGGGCCGGAACAGATACGCAGTATTTT
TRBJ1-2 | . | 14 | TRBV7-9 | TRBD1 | CASSFTGGAGGYTF | TGTGCCAGCAGCTTTACAGGGGGCGCGGGTGGCTACACCTTC
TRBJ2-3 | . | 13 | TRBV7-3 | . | CASSPNPTDTQYF | TGTGCCAGCAGCCCTAACCCCACAGATACGCAGTATTTT
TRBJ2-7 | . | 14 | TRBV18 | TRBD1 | CASSRTGKGGEQYF | TGTGCCAGCTCACGGACAGGGAAAGGGGGCGAGCAGTACTTC
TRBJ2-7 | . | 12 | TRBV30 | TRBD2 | CAWALADYEQYF | TGTGCCTGGGCCCTAGCGGACTACGAGCAGTACTTC
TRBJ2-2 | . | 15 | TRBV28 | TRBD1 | CASSLARTGTGELFF | TGTGCCAGCAGTTTAGCGCGGACAGGGACCGGGGAGCTGTTTTTT
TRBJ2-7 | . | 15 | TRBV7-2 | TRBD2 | CASSLNQAGGKEQYF | TGTGCCAGCAGCCTGAACCAAGCGGGGGGAAAGGAGCAGTACTTC
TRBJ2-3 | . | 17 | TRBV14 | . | CASSQDRAGAGYDTQYF | TGTGCCAGCAGCCAAGATCGGGCCGGGGCCGGGTACGATACGCAGTATTTT
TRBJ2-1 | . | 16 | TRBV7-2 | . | CASSLISTGVNNEQFF | TGTGCCAGCAGCTTAATCTCCACGGGAGTTAACAATGAGCAGTTCTTC
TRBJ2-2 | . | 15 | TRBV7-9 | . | CASSPTLGGTGELFF | TGTGCCAGCAGCCCAACCCTGGGGGGCACCGGGGAGCTGTTTTTT
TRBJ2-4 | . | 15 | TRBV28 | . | CASSLGGYAKNIQYF | TGTGCCAGCAGTTTAGGGGGATACGCAAAAAACATTCAGTACTTC
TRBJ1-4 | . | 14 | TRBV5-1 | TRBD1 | CASSGTGPGEKLFF | TGCGCCAGCAGCGGGACAGGGCCGGGGGAAAAACTGTTTTTT
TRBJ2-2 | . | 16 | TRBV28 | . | CASSTWDGLNTGELFF | TGTGCCAGCAGTACCTGGGACGGATTGAACACCGGGGAGCTGTTTTTT
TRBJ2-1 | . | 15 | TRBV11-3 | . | CASSGNRAGYNEQFF | TGTGCCAGCAGCGGGAACAGGGCTGGGTACAATGAGCAGTTCTTC
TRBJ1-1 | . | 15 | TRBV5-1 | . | CASSSTAPSNTEAFF | TGCGCCAGCAGCTCGACTGCTCCCTCAAACACTGAAGCTTTCTTT
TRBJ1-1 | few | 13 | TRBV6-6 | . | CASSSFQGTEAFF | TGTGCCAGCAGTTCGTTTCAGGGAACTGAAGCTTTCTTT
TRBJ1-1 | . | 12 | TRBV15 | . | CATSRADIEAFF | TGTGCCACCAGCAGAGCAGACATAGAAGCTTTCTTT
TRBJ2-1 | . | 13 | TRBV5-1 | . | CASSPEGGNEQFF | TGCGCCAGCAGCCCCGAGGGGGGGAATGAGCAGTTCTTC